This is a list of T cell receptor beta chains from one sample in a study of T cell responses to AZD1222 COVID-19 vaccine. TCRdb's copy holds only in-frame clones and misses some; the assay was immunoSEQ multiplex PCR. The table lists roughly 130,000 clones, 85% to 95% of them singletons. The material sequenced was peripheral blood, taken on day 0 of AZD1222 vaccination. All receptors derive from an adult in good health. Each CDR3 is given with its conserved first and last residue. The order of the fields is J gene, V gene, CDR3 length, clone size, D gene, CDR3 DNA, CDR3 protein. A D gene is named only where the DNA matches it firmly. Not all rows give a size; the values are once, few, many and, for expanded clones, a class.

J gene: TRBJ1-2; V gene: TRBV28; CDR3 length: 15; clone size: once; D gene: .; CDR3 DNA: TGTGCCAGCAGCCTACCCCCGGAACAGGGCTATGGCTACACCTTC; CDR3 protein: CASSLPPEQGYGYTF
J gene: TRBJ2-7; V gene: TRBV12-3/TRBV12-4; CDR3 length: 13; clone size: .; D gene: TRBD2; CDR3 DNA: TGTGCCAGCACTACGGGGGGAGGGAAGGAGCAGTACTTC; CDR3 protein: CASTTGGGKEQYF
J gene: TRBJ2-3; V gene: TRBV9; CDR3 length: 18; clone size: .; D gene: .; CDR3 DNA: TGTGCCAGCAGCGTAGAAGGCGGGACCTTAACTAGCACAGATACGCAGTATTTT; CDR3 protein: CASSVEGGTLTSTDTQYF
J gene: TRBJ2-7; V gene: TRBV19; CDR3 length: 15; clone size: .; D gene: .; CDR3 DNA: TGTGCCAGTAGTTCGGGGGCAGCCGCCAACTACGAGCAGTACTTC; CDR3 protein: CASSSGAAANYEQYF
J gene: TRBJ1-4; V gene: TRBV29-1; CDR3 length: 12; clone size: .; D gene: .; CDR3 DNA: TGCAGCGTTGTAGCAGCTAATGAAAAACTGTTTTTT; CDR3 protein: CSVVAANEKLFF
J gene: TRBJ2-1; V gene: TRBV14; CDR3 length: 16; clone size: .; D gene: .; CDR3 DNA: TGTGCCAGCAGCCAACACTTCCGAAGGTCCTACAATGAGCAGTTCTTC; CDR3 protein: CASSQHFRRSYNEQFF
J gene: TRBJ2-6; V gene: TRBV27; CDR3 length: 21; clone size: many; D gene: .; CDR3 DNA: TGTGCCAGCAGTTTATGGCTCGGGGTTGGCAGTTATCAATCTGGGGCCAACGTCCTGACTTTC; CDR3 protein: CASSLWLGVGSYQSGANVLTF
J gene: TRBJ2-1; V gene: TRBV4-1; CDR3 length: 15; clone size: .; D gene: .; CDR3 DNA: TGCGCCAGCAGCCAAGTAAATAGCAGATCGAATGAGCAGTTCTTC; CDR3 protein: CASSQVNSRSNEQFF
J gene: TRBJ1-6; V gene: TRBV6-2/TRBV6-3; CDR3 length: 15; clone size: .; D gene: .; CDR3 DNA: TGTGCCAGCAGTCCAAACCGGGCTACAAATTCACCCCTCCACTTT; CDR3 protein: CASSPNRATNSPLHF
J gene: TRBJ1-4; V gene: TRBV28; CDR3 length: 13; clone size: .; D gene: TRBD1; CDR3 DNA: TGTGCCAGCAGCCCCGGGACAGGCGAGAAACTGTTTTTT; CDR3 protein: CASSPGTGEKLFF
J gene: TRBJ1-1; V gene: TRBV5-8; CDR3 length: 12; clone size: .; D gene: .; CDR3 DNA: TGTGCCAGCAGCCCCCCTTCCACTGAAGCTTTCTTT; CDR3 protein: CASSPPSTEAFF
J gene: TRBJ1-5; V gene: TRBV4-3; CDR3 length: 13; clone size: .; D gene: .; CDR3 DNA: TGCGCCAGCAGCCAAGGGGACAATCAGCCCCAGCATTTT; CDR3 protein: CASSQGDNQPQHF
J gene: TRBJ1-1; V gene: TRBV24-1; CDR3 length: 16; clone size: .; D gene: TRBD1; CDR3 DNA: TGTGCCACTAGATCGGGGTCGACAGGGGGCATCTCTGAAGCTTTCTTT; CDR3 protein: CATRSGSTGGISEAFF
J gene: TRBJ1-2; V gene: TRBV29-1; CDR3 length: 15; clone size: .; D gene: .; CDR3 DNA: TGCAGCGTTGTGTGGGATTCTACTTTCTTGGATGGCTACACCTTC; CDR3 protein: CSVVWDSTFLDGYTF
J gene: TRBJ2-5; V gene: TRBV5-1; CDR3 length: 16; clone size: .; D gene: TRBD2; CDR3 DNA: TGCGCCAGCAGCTTGACGCTAGCGGGACCCCAAGAGACCCAGTACTTC; CDR3 protein: CASSLTLAGPQETQYF
J gene: TRBJ2-3; V gene: TRBV28; CDR3 length: 17; clone size: .; D gene: .; CDR3 DNA: TGTGCCAGCAGTTTACCCCTATTAGCGGCGATCACAGATACGCAGTATTTT; CDR3 protein: CASSLPLLAAITDTQYF
J gene: TRBJ2-7; V gene: TRBV7-2; CDR3 length: 14; clone size: .; D gene: TRBD1; CDR3 DNA: TGTGCCAGCAGCTCCGGGACAGGGAAGGTCGAGCAGTACTTC; CDR3 protein: CASSSGTGKVEQYF
J gene: TRBJ1-2; V gene: TRBV14; CDR3 length: 13; clone size: .; D gene: .; CDR3 DNA: TGTGCCAGCAGCCATTCCGCAGGGGATGGCTACACCTTC; CDR3 protein: CASSHSAGDGYTF
J gene: TRBJ1-1; V gene: TRBV5-5; CDR3 length: 14; clone size: .; D gene: .; CDR3 DNA: TGTGCCAGCAGCTTCGGCCGGGATCATACAGAAGCTTTCTTT; CDR3 protein: CASSFGRDHTEAFF
J gene: TRBJ1-4; V gene: TRBV11-2; CDR3 length: 15; clone size: .; D gene: .; CDR3 DNA: TGTGCCAGCAGCTTAGATCTCGGGGCTAATGAAAAACTGTTTTTT; CDR3 protein: CASSLDLGANEKLFF
J gene: TRBJ2-4; V gene: TRBV29-1; CDR3 length: 14; clone size: .; D gene: TRBD1; CDR3 DNA: TGCAGCGCTGGGGACAGGCTAGCCAAAAACATTCAGTACTTC; CDR3 protein: CSAGDRLAKNIQYF
J gene: TRBJ1-6; V gene: TRBV20-1; CDR3 length: 16; clone size: .; D gene: .; CDR3 DNA: TGCAGTGCTAGTCGGGCCGGCCTCTCCTATAATTCACCCCTCCACTTT; CDR3 protein: CSASRAGLSYNSPLHF
J gene: TRBJ2-2; V gene: TRBV7-9; CDR3 length: 11; clone size: .; D gene: .; CDR3 DNA: TGTGCCAGCAGCCGAACCGGGGAGCTGTTTTTT; CDR3 protein: CASSRTGELFF
J gene: TRBJ1-2; V gene: TRBV7-2; CDR3 length: 14; clone size: .; D gene: TRBD1; CDR3 DNA: TGTGCCAGCAGGCCCGGGGGACAGGGGCTTGGCTACACCTTC; CDR3 protein: CASRPGGQGLGYTF
J gene: TRBJ2-1; V gene: TRBV5-5; CDR3 length: 14; clone size: .; D gene: TRBD2; CDR3 DNA: TGTGCCAGCAGCTTGTGGGAGGGCCGCAATGAGCAGTTCTTC; CDR3 protein: CASSLWEGRNEQFF
J gene: TRBJ1-2; V gene: TRBV20-1; CDR3 length: 12; clone size: .; D gene: .; CDR3 DNA: TGCAGTGCTAATGACAGGAGTGATGGCTACACCTTC; CDR3 protein: CSANDRSDGYTF
J gene: TRBJ1-5; V gene: TRBV18; CDR3 length: 13; clone size: once; D gene: TRBD1; CDR3 DNA: TGTGCCAGCTCACCGGACAGGGCAGAGCCCCAGCATTTT; CDR3 protein: CASSPDRAEPQHF
J gene: TRBJ2-7; V gene: TRBV6-6; CDR3 length: 13; clone size: .; D gene: .; CDR3 DNA: TGTGCCAGCAAGCTCCATACAACCTACGAGCAGTACTTC; CDR3 protein: CASKLHTTYEQYF
J gene: TRBJ1-2; V gene: TRBV15; CDR3 length: 14; clone size: .; D gene: .; CDR3 DNA: TGTGCCACCAGCAGAGGCCAGGGCTTCTATGGCTACACCTTC; CDR3 protein: CATSRGQGFYGYTF
J gene: TRBJ2-7; V gene: TRBV4-1; CDR3 length: 15; clone size: .; D gene: TRBD2; CDR3 DNA: TGCGCCAGCAGCCAAGATCCAGGGACTAGCGGCGAGCAGTACTTC; CDR3 protein: CASSQDPGTSGEQYF
J gene: TRBJ2-2; V gene: TRBV5-4; CDR3 length: 16; clone size: .; D gene: .; CDR3 DNA: TGTGCCACCCGCCCCCGGGTGGAGGGGTTTGCCGGGGAGCTGTTTTTT; CDR3 protein: CATRPRVEGFAGELFF
J gene: TRBJ2-7; V gene: TRBV3-1/TRBV3-2; CDR3 length: 14; clone size: .; D gene: TRBD1; CDR3 DNA: TGTGCCAGCAGCCAAGTTTTGGGCAGGGGGCCGGTGTACTTC; CDR3 protein: CASSQVLGRGPVYF
J gene: TRBJ1-4; V gene: TRBV30; CDR3 length: 14; clone size: .; D gene: .; CDR3 DNA: TGTGCCTGGAGTAGTGGGGGGCCGGGTGAAAAACTGTTTTTT; CDR3 protein: CAWSSGGPGEKLFF
J gene: TRBJ2-1; V gene: TRBV20-1; CDR3 length: 11; clone size: .; D gene: .; CDR3 DNA: TGCAGTGCAATAACGTACAATGAGCAGTTCTTC; CDR3 protein: CSAITYNEQFF
J gene: TRBJ1-5; V gene: TRBV19; CDR3 length: 13; clone size: .; D gene: .; CDR3 DNA: TGTGCCAGTAGCTACGAACAGGTGCAGCCCCAGCATTTT; CDR3 protein: CASSYEQVQPQHF
J gene: TRBJ1-4; V gene: TRBV10-1; CDR3 length: 17; clone size: .; D gene: .; CDR3 DNA: TGCGCCAGCACCGAGGGGAGGGGAAATGCAACTAATGAAAAACTGTTTTTT; CDR3 protein: CASTEGRGNATNEKLFF
J gene: TRBJ1-1; V gene: TRBV11-2; CDR3 length: 12; clone size: .; D gene: .; CDR3 DNA: TGTGCCAGCAGCTTAGCAGGACTCGAAGCTTTCTTT; CDR3 protein: CASSLAGLEAFF
J gene: TRBJ1-3; V gene: TRBV9; CDR3 length: 16; clone size: once; D gene: .; CDR3 DNA: TGTGCCAGCAGCGTAGGTATAGAAAACTCTGGAAACACCATATATTTT; CDR3 protein: CASSVGIENSGNTIYF
J gene: TRBJ1-1; V gene: TRBV2; CDR3 length: 13; clone size: .; D gene: .; CDR3 DNA: TGTGCCAGCAGGGGACCGGTGAACACTGAAGCTTTCTTT; CDR3 protein: CASRGPVNTEAFF
J gene: TRBJ1-2; V gene: TRBV11-2; CDR3 length: 13; clone size: .; D gene: TRBD1; CDR3 DNA: TGTGCCAGCAGTCCGGGACAGCCCTATGGCTACACCTTC; CDR3 protein: CASSPGQPYGYTF
J gene: TRBJ2-1; V gene: TRBV6-4; CDR3 length: 14; clone size: .; D gene: .; CDR3 DNA: TGTGCCAGCAGTGACTCAGGCTACACCAATGAGCAGTTCTTC; CDR3 protein: CASSDSGYTNEQFF
J gene: TRBJ2-3; V gene: TRBV7-8; CDR3 length: 13; clone size: .; D gene: .; CDR3 DNA: TGTGCCATTGTATTAGGGGGGACGGATACGCAGTATTTT; CDR3 protein: CAIVLGGTDTQYF
J gene: TRBJ2-1; V gene: TRBV5-4; CDR3 length: 17; clone size: .; D gene: TRBD2; CDR3 DNA: TGTGCCAGCAGCCTCGGGACTAGCGGGGGATCCTACAATGAGCAGTTCTTC; CDR3 protein: CASSLGTSGGSYNEQFF
J gene: TRBJ2-3; V gene: TRBV6-5; CDR3 length: 15; clone size: .; D gene: TRBD2; CDR3 DNA: TGTGCCAGCAAGTTAGCGGGGAGTTTGACAGATACGCAGTATTTT; CDR3 protein: CASKLAGSLTDTQYF
J gene: TRBJ1-5; V gene: TRBV4-1; CDR3 length: 17; clone size: .; D gene: .; CDR3 DNA: TGCGCCAGCAGCCAAACTGTCCTTACGGGGGTGGCTCAGCCCCAGCATTTT; CDR3 protein: CASSQTVLTGVAQPQHF
J gene: TRBJ2-5; V gene: TRBV7-9; CDR3 length: 17; clone size: .; D gene: TRBD2; CDR3 DNA: TGTGCCAGCAGCCCCAGATATGGGACTAGAAGGGAAGAGACCCAGTACTTC; CDR3 protein: CASSPRYGTRREETQYF
J gene: TRBJ2-3; V gene: TRBV19; CDR3 length: 16; clone size: .; D gene: TRBD2; CDR3 DNA: TGTGCCAGTAGTATAGCGAGCGGGAGGGCCCCAGATACGCAGTATTTT; CDR3 protein: CASSIASGRAPDTQYF
J gene: TRBJ2-3; V gene: TRBV7-2; CDR3 length: 13; clone size: .; D gene: .; CDR3 DNA: TGTGCCAGCAGCTTAGGGGGGACAGATACGCAGTATTTT; CDR3 protein: CASSLGGTDTQYF
J gene: TRBJ2-2; V gene: TRBV29-1; CDR3 length: 17; clone size: .; D gene: TRBD2; CDR3 DNA: TGCAGCGTTGAATTCCGGGGGCCTAGCGGGAGGGCCGGGGAGCTGTTTTTT; CDR3 protein: CSVEFRGPSGRAGELFF
J gene: TRBJ2-5; V gene: TRBV9; CDR3 length: 16; clone size: .; D gene: .; CDR3 DNA: TGTGCCAGCAGCATGGACCCTGGGGGGCCCCAAGAGACCCAGTACTTC; CDR3 protein: CASSMDPGGPQETQYF
J gene: TRBJ1-3; V gene: TRBV5-8; CDR3 length: 14; clone size: .; D gene: TRBD1; CDR3 DNA: TGTGCCAGCAGCCGCGACAGGGTTAGAAACACCATATATTTT; CDR3 protein: CASSRDRVRNTIYF
J gene: TRBJ2-7; V gene: TRBV3-1/TRBV3-2; CDR3 length: 15; clone size: .; D gene: TRBD2; CDR3 DNA: TGTGCCAGCAGCCAAGAAGGCGGACTAGCGAACGAGCAGTACTTC; CDR3 protein: CASSQEGGLANEQYF
J gene: TRBJ2-1; V gene: TRBV28; CDR3 length: 15; clone size: once; D gene: TRBD2; CDR3 DNA: TGTGCCAGCAGTTTGGGGACTAGCGGGAGCCGTGAGCAGTTCTTC; CDR3 protein: CASSLGTSGSREQFF
J gene: TRBJ1-2; V gene: TRBV5-3; CDR3 length: 14; clone size: .; D gene: .; CDR3 DNA: TGTGCCAGAAGCTTGGTAGGAGGGCGGCGGGGCTACACCTTC; CDR3 protein: CARSLVGGRRGYTF
J gene: TRBJ1-5; V gene: TRBV7-2; CDR3 length: 15; clone size: .; D gene: TRBD1; CDR3 DNA: TGTGCCAGCAGCTTCCCGACAGGGGGTTATCAGCCCCAGCATTTT; CDR3 protein: CASSFPTGGYQPQHF